This T cell receptor (beta chain) was observed in a study of blood T cell repertoires in COVID-19. Study overall: Samples of COVID-19 (acute and convalescent) were obtained from the United States, Italy and Spain. PBMCs, B-cell-depleted T cells, or T cells were the source of the cDNA or gDNA that made up the material.

Per the study methods: Amplification with reference gene primers provided the estimates of nucleated cell counts. The data were produced by immunoSEQ multiplex PCR, yet TCRdb's version contains in-frame clones alone and is incomplete. V, J and clone size derive from that table, while D and trimming were established from the DNA sequence. The sample consists of fewer than 200,000 clones, around 83% of them appearing once. A PCR-confirmed or clinician-diagnosed COVID-19 case had contacted exposed participants within 2 weeks of entry. V shed 3 bases, J shed 4 bases, and the junction held 13 bases outside the gene matches. The CDR3 loop spans 17 amino acids. Germline loops: CDR1 SGDLS, CDR2 YYNGEE.

The chain combines TRBV9 with TRBJ1-3; 7 bases are a match to TRBD1. The TCR comes from a woman under 40 who had been exposed to COVID-19. Sequences were obtained from PBMCs or T cells enriched from blood (not recorded which). CDR3 bases: TGTGCCAGCAGCGCGAGCCTCTTACAGGGGAGGGGAAACACCATATATTTT. Its translation is CASSASLLQGRGNTIYF.